The 13 T cell receptor beta chains presented below share a single source sample, sequenced in a study of T cells after yellow fever vaccination. Using its own MiXCR run on the 5' RACE reads, TCRdb lists one record per CDR3 protein. The table lists about 220,000 distinct CDR3 sequences, around 6.7% of them singletons. The source material was CD4+ T cells sorted from PBMCs, sampled on the day of the yellow fever booster vaccination. These receptors were obtained from a man aged 25-40 years who received the YFV17D yellow fever vaccine.

At least ten counts were recorded for this clonotype. The CDR3: CSAFGDGTQYF. As DNA, the CDR3 is TGCAGTGCCTTTGGGGACGGAACGCAGTATTTT. The V and J genes are TRBV20-1 and TRBJ2-3; D is tentatively TRBD1 or TRBD2 (5 bases each). Between the trimmed V and J ends, which lost 6 bases and 9 bases, there was a span of 13 bases. Germline V lookup: CDR1 DFQATT, CDR2 SNEGSKA (reference sequence). This CDR3 has 11 amino acids.

CDR3 loop: CASSYGGGLTEQFF. CDR3 bases: TGTGCCAGCAGTTACGGGGGGGGACTTACGGAGCAGTTCTTC. This chain connects TRBV6-2 or TRBV6-3 to TRBJ2-1; 7 nucleotides match TRBD2. Germline CDR1 MNHEY, CDR2 SVGEGT. The junction had 8 bases not matched to a gene; V was cut back by 2 bases and J by 10 bases. The CDR3 runs 14 residues.

This clonotype was counted only a few times. The V call is TRBV12-3 or TRBV12-4, the J call TRBJ2-5; D gene uncertain. The CDR3 extends over 13 amino acids. V lost 3 bases to trimming and J lost 2 bases, with 7 bases between them. CDR3 bases: TGTGCCAGCAGTTTCCACGGACAAGAGACCCAGTACTTC. It is translated as CASSFHGQETQYF.

This clonotype was picked up many times. The V call is TRBV6-5, the J call TRBJ2-1; TRBD2 matches at 11 bases. Trimming took 2 bases from V and 9 from J; bases not matched to a gene: 12. The CDR3 covers 17 residues. The germline gives CDR1 MNHEY, CDR2 SVGAGI. The CDR3: CASSYAMRGSGRGEQFF. The CDR3 bases are TGTGCCAGCAGTTACGCAATGAGGGGTAGCGGGAGGGGTGAGCAGTTCTTC.

This clonotype turned up a few times. The rearrangement joins TRBV18 to TRBJ2-1, with 9 bases aligning to TRBD2. CDR3 length equals 14 residues. V shed 6 bases, J shed 2 bases, and the junction held 2 bases outside the gene matches. From germline, CDR1 is KGHSH and CDR2 LQKENI. CDR3 residues: CASSTSGTYNEQFF. In nucleotides, the CDR3 is TGTGCCAGCTCGACTAGCGGCACCTACAATGAGCAGTTCTTC.

This clonotype was found a few times. This chain uses TRBV11-2 with TRBJ2-1; D call uncertain. There are 15 residues in the CDR3. V lost 5 bases, J lost 0 bases, and 11 bases lay in between. Per the germline V gene, CDR1 is SGHAT and CDR2 is FQNNGV. The CDR3 spells CASSVRSASYNEQFF. For the CDR3, the DNA is TGTGCCAGCAGCGTTCGATCGGCCTCCTACAATGAGCAGTTCTTC.

Many counts were recorded for this clonotype. This chain joins TRBV20-1 and TRBJ2-5; 8 bases map to TRBD2. The CDR3 length is 14 residues. V trimming: 4 bases; J trimming: 4 bases; junction bases outside the gene matches: 8. The germline V gene encodes CDR1 DFQATT and CDR2 SNEGSKA (reference sequence). CDR3 sequence: CSAMHGRAAETQYF. The CDR3 coding sequence is TGCAGTGCTATGCACGGGAGGGCCGCAGAGACCCAGTACTTC.

The table lists this clonotype with many counts. J is TRBJ2-2 and V is TRBV7-2, with 8 bases aligning to TRBD2. Germline CDR1 and CDR2: SGHTA and FQGNSA. The CDR3 consists of 16 residues. J gave up 7 bases and V 5 bases, and 12 bases lay outside the gene matches. CDR3 coding DNA: TGTGCCAGCAGCCTAACAAGCGGGAGTGCAAACGGGGAGCTGTTTTTT. This gives the protein CASSLTSGSANGELFF.

This clonotype was seen at least ten times. This chain joins TRBV20-1 and TRBJ2-3; 7 nucleotides align to TRBD2. Germline CDR1 DFQATT, CDR2 SNEGSKA (reference sequence). This CDR3 is built from 14 residues. V shed 6 bases, J shed 6 bases, and the junction held 12 bases outside the gene matches. CDR3 region: CSALAAGRGDTQYF. The DNA of the CDR3 is TGCAGTGCCCTCGCCGCCGGGCGGGGGGATACGCAGTATTTT.

The CDR3 bases are TGTGCCAGCGCGGTGGGACAGTTGACTTATGGCTACACCTTC. Protein: CASAVGQLTYGYTF. The gene calls are TRBV7-9 and TRBJ1-2; TRBD1 matches at 7 bases. The germline V gene encodes CDR1 SEHNR and CDR2 FQNEAQ (reference sequence). With V trimmed by 8 bases and J by 5 bases, 11 bases remained unmatched. The CDR3 runs 14 residues.

There are many counts of this clonotype. Because the CDR3's place on the DNA is in doubt, the DNA is left out and the CDR3 is given as listed by TCRdb. The chain carries TRBV7-2 and TRBJ2-7; TRBD1 was called by the table and not checked on the DNA. Germline CDR1 and CDR2: SGHTA and FQGNSA. The CDR3 has 13 amino acids, counting both end residues. CDR3 sequence reads: CASSFGAGREQYF.

This clonotype came up a few times. This chain connects TRBV6-5 to TRBJ2-4; D may be TRBD1 or TRBD2 (5 bases each). The CDR3 contains 16 residues. Trimming cost V 4 bases and J 2 bases, with 15 bases left between them. CDR1 is MNHEY, CDR2 SVGAGI, per germline. CDR3 sequence reads: CASSLMRGTTKNIQYF. The CDR3 DNA follows: TGTGCCAGCAGTTTGATGAGGGGCACTACCAAAAACATTCAGTACTTC.

This chain joins TRBV9 and TRBJ2-1; 9 bases are a match to TRBD2. The germline V gene encodes CDR1 SGDLS and CDR2 YYNGEE. The CDR3 loop spans 15 amino acids. The J segment lost 4 bases and the V segment lost 3 bases, leaving 5 bases of the junction unmatched. This CDR3 reads CASSATSGQYNEQFF. CDR3 nucleotide sequence: TGTGCCAGCAGCGCGACTAGCGGTCAGTACAATGAGCAGTTCTTC.